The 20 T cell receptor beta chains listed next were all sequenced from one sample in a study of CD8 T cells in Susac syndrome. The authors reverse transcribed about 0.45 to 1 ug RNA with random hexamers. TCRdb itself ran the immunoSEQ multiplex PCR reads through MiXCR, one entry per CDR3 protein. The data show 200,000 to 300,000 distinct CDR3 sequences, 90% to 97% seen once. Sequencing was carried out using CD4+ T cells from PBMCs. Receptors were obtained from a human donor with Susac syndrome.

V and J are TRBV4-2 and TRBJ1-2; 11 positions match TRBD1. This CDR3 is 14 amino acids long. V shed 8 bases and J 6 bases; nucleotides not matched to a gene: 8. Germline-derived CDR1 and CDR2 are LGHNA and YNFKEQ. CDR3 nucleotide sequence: TGTGCCAGCGGCGGACAGGGGGCAGTGGATGGCTACACCTTC. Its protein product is CASGGQGAVDGYTF.

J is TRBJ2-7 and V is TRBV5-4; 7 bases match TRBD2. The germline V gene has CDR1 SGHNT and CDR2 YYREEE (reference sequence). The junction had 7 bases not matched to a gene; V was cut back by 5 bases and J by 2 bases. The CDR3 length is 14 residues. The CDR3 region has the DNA TGTGCCAGCAGGTCCGGGACTACCCCCTACGAGCAGTACTTC. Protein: CASRSGTTPYEQYF. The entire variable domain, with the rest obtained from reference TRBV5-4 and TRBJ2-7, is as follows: ETGVTQSPTHLIKTRGQQVTLRCSSQSGHNTVSWYQQALGQGPQFIFQYYREEENGRGNFPPRFSGLQFPNYSSELNVNALELDDSALYLCASRSGTTPYEQYFGPGTRLTVT.

Written as DNA, the CDR3 is TGTGCCAGCAGCGTAGCGGCGGGAGACGCTGTTGAGCAGTTCTTC. This translates into CASSVAAGDAVEQFF. This chain uses TRBV9 with TRBJ2-1, with 7 bases aligning to TRBD2. The CDR3 has 15 amino acids. The V gene end was trimmed by 0 bases and the J gene end by 9 bases; junction bases not matched to a gene: 9. Looked up from germline, CDR1 is SGDLS and CDR2 is YYNGEE.

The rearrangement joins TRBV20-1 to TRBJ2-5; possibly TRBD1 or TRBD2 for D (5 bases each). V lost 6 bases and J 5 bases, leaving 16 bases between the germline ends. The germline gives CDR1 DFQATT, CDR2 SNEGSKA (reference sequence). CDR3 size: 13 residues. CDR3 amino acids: CSAHDRDGETQYF. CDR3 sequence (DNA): TGCAGTGCCCATGACCGGGACGGTGAGACCCAGTACTTC.

This CDR3 is CASSLAWGPNTEAFF. CDR3 sequence (DNA): TGCGCCAGCAGCTTGGCCTGGGGACCGAACACTGAAGCTTTCTTT. The chain joins TRBV5-1 to TRBJ1-1; the D gene is possibly TRBD1 (5 bases). This CDR3 comprises 15 residues. Germline assignment: CDR1 SGHRS and CDR2 YFSETQ. Trimming took 0 bases from V and 1 from J, leaving 10 bases between them.

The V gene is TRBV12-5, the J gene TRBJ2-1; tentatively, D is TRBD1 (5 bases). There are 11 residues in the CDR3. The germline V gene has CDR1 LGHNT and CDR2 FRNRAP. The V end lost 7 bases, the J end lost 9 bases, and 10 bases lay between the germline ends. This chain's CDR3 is CASVGAGEQFF. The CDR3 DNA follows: TGTGCTAGTGTTGGGGCTGGTGAGCAGTTCTTC.

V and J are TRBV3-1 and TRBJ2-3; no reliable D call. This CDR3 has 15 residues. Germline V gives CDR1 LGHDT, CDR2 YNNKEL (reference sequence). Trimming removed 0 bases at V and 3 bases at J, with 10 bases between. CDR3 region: CASSQDMDETDTQYF. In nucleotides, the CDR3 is TGTGCCAGCAGCCAAGACATGGACGAAACAGATACGCAGTATTTT.

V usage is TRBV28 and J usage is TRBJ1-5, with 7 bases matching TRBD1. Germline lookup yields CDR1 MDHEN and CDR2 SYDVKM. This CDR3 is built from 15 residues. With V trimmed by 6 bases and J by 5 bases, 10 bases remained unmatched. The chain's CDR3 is CASSRQGAGDQPQHF. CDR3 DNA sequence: TGTGCCAGCAGCCGACAGGGCGCAGGGGATCAGCCCCAGCATTTT.

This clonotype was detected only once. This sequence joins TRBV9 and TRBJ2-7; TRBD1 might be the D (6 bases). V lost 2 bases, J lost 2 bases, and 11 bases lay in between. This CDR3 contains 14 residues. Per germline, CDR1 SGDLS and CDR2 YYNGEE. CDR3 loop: CASSVAGTPYEQYF. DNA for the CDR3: TGTGCCAGCAGCGTCGCCGGGACACCCTACGAGCAGTACTTC.

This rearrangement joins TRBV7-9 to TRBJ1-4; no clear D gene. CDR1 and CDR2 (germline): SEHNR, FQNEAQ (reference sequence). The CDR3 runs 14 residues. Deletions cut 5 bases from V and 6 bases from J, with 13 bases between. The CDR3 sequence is CASSLVNRHEKLFF. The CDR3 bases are TGTGCCAGCAGCCTCGTGAACAGACATGAAAAACTGTTTTTT. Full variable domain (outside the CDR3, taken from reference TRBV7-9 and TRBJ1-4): DTGVSQNPRHKITKRGQNVTFRCDPISEHNRLYWYRQTLGQGPEFLTYFQNEAQLEKSRLLSDRFSAERPKGSFSTLEIQRTEQGDSAMYLCASSLVNRHEKLFFGSGTQLSVL.

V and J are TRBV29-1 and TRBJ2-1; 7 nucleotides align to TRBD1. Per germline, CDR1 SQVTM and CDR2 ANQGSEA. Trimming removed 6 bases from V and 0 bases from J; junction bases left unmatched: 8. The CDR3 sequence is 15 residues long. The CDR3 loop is CSVALGQNSYNEQFF. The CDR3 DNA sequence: TGCAGCGTCGCGTTGGGACAGAACTCCTACAATGAGCAGTTCTTC.

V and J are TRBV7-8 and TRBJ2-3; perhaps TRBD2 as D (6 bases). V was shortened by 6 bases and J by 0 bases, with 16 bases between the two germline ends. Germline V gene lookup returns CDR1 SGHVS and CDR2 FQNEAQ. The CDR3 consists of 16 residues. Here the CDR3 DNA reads TGTGCCAGCAGACTAGCATGGGACTCTAGCACAGATACGCAGTATTTT. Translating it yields CASRLAWDSSTDTQYF. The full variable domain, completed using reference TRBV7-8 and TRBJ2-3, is GAGVSQSPRYKVAKRGQDVALRCDPISGHVSLFWYQQALGQGPEFLTYFQNEAQLDKSGLPSDRFFAERPEGSVSTLKIQRTQQEDSAVYLCASRLAWDSSTDTQYFGPGTRLTVL.

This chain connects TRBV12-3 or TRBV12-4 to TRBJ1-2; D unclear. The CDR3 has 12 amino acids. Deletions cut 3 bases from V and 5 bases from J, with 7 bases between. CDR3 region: CASSFVTYGYTF. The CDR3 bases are TGTGCCAGCAGTTTTGTGACATATGGCTACACCTTC.

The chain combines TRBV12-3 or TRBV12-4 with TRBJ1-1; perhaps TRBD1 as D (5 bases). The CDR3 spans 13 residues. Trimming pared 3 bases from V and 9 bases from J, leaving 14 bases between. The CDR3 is CASSFGGATKAFF. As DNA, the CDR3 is TGTGCCAGCAGTTTTGGCGGGGCTACCAAAGCTTTCTTT.

The DNA for the CDR3 is TGTGCCAGCAGCGTGGGGTTCAAGCAGTTCTTC. Translation: CASSVGFKQFF. The chain joins TRBV9 to TRBJ2-1; D call uncertain. Germline V lookup: CDR1 SGDLS, CDR2 YYNGEE. The germline V and J ends were trimmed by 2 bases and 11 bases, with 8 bases remaining between them. The CDR3 spans 11 residues.

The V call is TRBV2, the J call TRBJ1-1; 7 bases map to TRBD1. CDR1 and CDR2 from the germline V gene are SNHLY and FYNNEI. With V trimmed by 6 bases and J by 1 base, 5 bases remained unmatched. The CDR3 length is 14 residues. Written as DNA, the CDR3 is TGTGCCAGCAGACGCCGGACAGGGAACACTGAAGCTTTCTTT. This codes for CASRRRTGNTEAFF.

CDR3 loop: CASSPIDIEQGSPHEQYF. As DNA, the CDR3 is TGTGCCAGCAGCCCGATCGATATTGAACAGGGGTCTCCCCACGAGCAGTACTTC. The chain recombines TRBV7-9 with TRBJ2-7; 7 bases align to TRBD1. V was pared by 5 bases and J by 5 bases, with 21 bases of the junction left unmatched. CDR3 length: 18 amino acids. Germline values: CDR1 SEHNR, CDR2 FQNEAQ (reference sequence).

CDR3 region: CASSRVTQEQYF. The CDR3 DNA is TGTGCCAGCAGCCGGGTGACTCAGGAGCAGTACTTC. The V and J genes are TRBV25-1 and TRBJ2-7, with D uncertain. CDR3 length: 12 amino acids. Germline-derived CDR1 and CDR2 are MGHDK and SYGVNS. Trimming took off 6 bases at V and 7 bases at J, with 13 bases between the two ends.

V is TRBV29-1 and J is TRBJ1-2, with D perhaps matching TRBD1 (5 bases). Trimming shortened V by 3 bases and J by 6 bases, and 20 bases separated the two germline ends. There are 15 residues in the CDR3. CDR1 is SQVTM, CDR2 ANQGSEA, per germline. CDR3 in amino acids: CSVEGPPARGDGYTF. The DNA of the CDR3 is TGCAGCGTTGAGGGACCGCCAGCTCGGGGTGATGGCTACACCTTC.

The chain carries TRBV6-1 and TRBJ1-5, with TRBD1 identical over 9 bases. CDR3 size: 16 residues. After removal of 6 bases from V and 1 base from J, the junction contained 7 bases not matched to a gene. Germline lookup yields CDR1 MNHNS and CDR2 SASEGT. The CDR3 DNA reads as TGTGCCAGCAGCCGGACAGGGGAGTTGAGCAATCAGCCCCAGCATTTT. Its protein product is CASSRTGELSNQPQHF.